The rows below give T cell receptor beta chains drawn from one sample of a study of cytomegalovirus exposure and HLA in healthy donors. Measured with immunoSEQ multiplex PCR; TCRdb has only the in-frame clones, and not every one. This table has around 120,000 clones, around three quarters appearing once. Sequences were obtained from PBMCs. All receptors come from a woman aged 50 to 60 in good health and CMV-seronegative. Each CDR3 is given with its conserved first and last residue. Each record gives: J gene, clone size, V gene, CDR3 length, D gene, CDR3 DNA, CDR3 protein. D genes are given only for firm matches. Clone size is stated in some rows and not others, as once, few, many or a class when expanded.

j_call: TRBJ1-3
clone_size: few
v_call: TRBV7-2
cdr3_length: 19
d_call: TRBD1
cdr3_nt: TGTGCCAGCAGCTTAGAAGGGGGCCTGGGCGGGCGTTATGGAAACACCATATATTTT
cdr3_aa: CASSLEGGLGGRYGNTIYF

j_call: TRBJ1-1
clone_size: -
v_call: TRBV9
cdr3_length: 14
d_call: TRBD1
cdr3_nt: TGTGCCAGCGGGGGAACAGGGGGACGGACTGAAGCTTTCTTT
cdr3_aa: CASGGTGGRTEAFF

j_call: TRBJ2-2
clone_size: -
v_call: TRBV7-3
cdr3_length: 17
d_call: -
cdr3_nt: TGTGCCAGCAGCTTAACGAGACTTATTGATAACACCGGGGAGCTGTTTTTT
cdr3_aa: CASSLTRLIDNTGELFF

j_call: TRBJ1-5
clone_size: -
v_call: TRBV27
cdr3_length: 16
d_call: -
cdr3_nt: TGTGCCAGCAGTACTGGACCGGGATATAGCAATCAGCCCCAGCATTTT
cdr3_aa: CASSTGPGYSNQPQHF

j_call: TRBJ2-7
clone_size: -
v_call: TRBV29-1
cdr3_length: 11
d_call: TRBD1
cdr3_nt: TGCAGCGTTGGGGACAGTTACGAGCAGTACTTC
cdr3_aa: CSVGDSYEQYF

j_call: TRBJ2-7
clone_size: -
v_call: TRBV28
cdr3_length: 18
d_call: TRBD2
cdr3_nt: TGTGCCAGCAGTTTAAGACTAGCGGGGGCCCGGGGTTTTTACGAGCAGTACTTC
cdr3_aa: CASSLRLAGARGFYEQYF

j_call: TRBJ1-2
clone_size: few
v_call: TRBV7-8
cdr3_length: 16
d_call: TRBD1
cdr3_nt: TGTGCCAGCAGCTTAGCCAGGGACAGGGGGCGCAGTGGCTACACCTTC
cdr3_aa: CASSLARDRGRSGYTF

j_call: TRBJ2-2
clone_size: -
v_call: TRBV5-1
cdr3_length: 17
d_call: TRBD2
cdr3_nt: TGCGCCAGCAGCTTGGGTCCGACCGGGAGGGGGACCGGGGAGCTGTTTTTT
cdr3_aa: CASSLGPTGRGTGELFF

j_call: TRBJ1-2
clone_size: -
v_call: TRBV6-5
cdr3_length: 14
d_call: -
cdr3_nt: TGTGCCAGCCCGCAGCCCGGGAGTAACTATGGCTACACCTTC
cdr3_aa: CASPQPGSNYGYTF

j_call: TRBJ1-1
clone_size: -
v_call: TRBV19
cdr3_length: 12
d_call: TRBD1
cdr3_nt: TGTGCCAGTAGTATGGAGGGGGCGGAAGCTTTCTTT
cdr3_aa: CASSMEGAEAFF

j_call: TRBJ2-1
clone_size: -
v_call: TRBV30
cdr3_length: 10
d_call: -
cdr3_nt: TGTGCCTGGGAGAACAATGAGCAGTTCTTC
cdr3_aa: CAWENNEQFF

j_call: TRBJ1-2
clone_size: -
v_call: TRBV30
cdr3_length: 13
d_call: -
cdr3_nt: TGTGCCTGGAGGAAAGAATCCCTTACAGGGTTAGACTTC
cdr3_aa: CAWRKESLTGLDF

j_call: TRBJ2-7
clone_size: -
v_call: TRBV5-8
cdr3_length: 14
d_call: TRBD1
cdr3_nt: TGTGCCAGCAGCCCCTATACAGGGGGCTACGAGCAGTACTTC
cdr3_aa: CASSPYTGGYEQYF

j_call: TRBJ2-7
clone_size: -
v_call: TRBV6-1
cdr3_length: 15
d_call: TRBD1
cdr3_nt: TGTGCCAGCAGAGCCGGCCGGGACAGGGGTAACGAGCAGTACTTC
cdr3_aa: CASRAGRDRGNEQYF

j_call: TRBJ1-4
clone_size: -
v_call: TRBV25-1
cdr3_length: 15
d_call: TRBD1
cdr3_nt: TGTGCCAGCAGTGAACGGACAGGGGCAAATGAAAAACTGTTTTTT
cdr3_aa: CASSERTGANEKLFF

j_call: TRBJ1-1
clone_size: few
v_call: TRBV7-9
cdr3_length: 14
d_call: -
cdr3_nt: TGTGCCAGCAGCTCTAAGGCAGGGTCCGCTGAAGCTTTCTTT
cdr3_aa: CASSSKAGSAEAFF

j_call: TRBJ2-1
clone_size: -
v_call: TRBV7-9
cdr3_length: 15
d_call: TRBD2
cdr3_nt: TGTGCCAGCAGCTCCCCTGAGGGAGGGTACAATGAGCAGTTCTTC
cdr3_aa: CASSSPEGGYNEQFF

j_call: TRBJ1-5
clone_size: -
v_call: TRBV2
cdr3_length: 14
d_call: -
cdr3_nt: TGTGCCAGCAGAGGACATATCCCGGGTCAGCCCCAGCATTTT
cdr3_aa: CASRGHIPGQPQHF

j_call: TRBJ1-5
clone_size: -
v_call: TRBV13
cdr3_length: 14
d_call: TRBD1
cdr3_nt: TGTGCCAGCAGCCGGGGACAGCTTAATCAGCCCCAGCATTTT
cdr3_aa: CASSRGQLNQPQHF

j_call: TRBJ2-3
clone_size: once
v_call: TRBV15
cdr3_length: 13
d_call: -
cdr3_nt: TGTGCCACCAACCTAGGGGGAGCAGGTACGCAGTATTTT
cdr3_aa: CATNLGGAGTQYF

j_call: TRBJ2-7
clone_size: -
v_call: TRBV4-1
cdr3_length: 15
d_call: TRBD2
cdr3_nt: TGCGCCAGCAGCCAAACCGGACTAGCGCTCAACGAGCAGTACTTC
cdr3_aa: CASSQTGLALNEQYF

j_call: TRBJ2-1
clone_size: -
v_call: TRBV6-5
cdr3_length: 15
d_call: -
cdr3_nt: TGTGCCAGCAGGGATCAGGGGTTCTCCTACAATGAGCAGTTCTTC
cdr3_aa: CASRDQGFSYNEQFF

j_call: TRBJ2-1
clone_size: -
v_call: TRBV5-1
cdr3_length: 14
d_call: -
cdr3_nt: TGCGCCAGCAGCTTCCAGGAGGGCTACAATGAGCAGTTCTTC
cdr3_aa: CASSFQEGYNEQFF

j_call: TRBJ1-1
clone_size: -
v_call: TRBV19
cdr3_length: 13
d_call: TRBD1
cdr3_nt: TGTGCCAGTTCCCTGGGACAGCGGTATGAAGCTTTCTTT
cdr3_aa: CASSLGQRYEAFF

j_call: TRBJ2-2
clone_size: -
v_call: TRBV9
cdr3_length: 16
d_call: -
cdr3_nt: TGTGCCAGCAGCGTATTGGAGGGGCGAAGCACCGGGGAGCTGTTTTTT
cdr3_aa: CASSVLEGRSTGELFF

j_call: TRBJ2-7
clone_size: -
v_call: TRBV4-2
cdr3_length: 14
d_call: -
cdr3_nt: TGTGCCAGCAGCCGGGAGGACAAATTATACGAGCAGTACTTC
cdr3_aa: CASSREDKLYEQYF

j_call: TRBJ2-6
clone_size: -
v_call: TRBV30
cdr3_length: 15
d_call: -
cdr3_nt: TGTGCCTGGAGCAAGATGGGCACTGGGGCCAACGTCCTGACTTTC
cdr3_aa: CAWSKMGTGANVLTF

j_call: TRBJ2-1
clone_size: -
v_call: TRBV12-5
cdr3_length: 17
d_call: -
cdr3_nt: TGTGCTAGTGGTTTGGCAACTGGGGGGGCATCCTACAATGAGCAGTTCTTC
cdr3_aa: CASGLATGGASYNEQFF

j_call: TRBJ2-7
clone_size: few
v_call: TRBV30
cdr3_length: 15
d_call: TRBD2
cdr3_nt: TGTGCCTGGAGTGCAGGACTAGCGGGAGCCTACGAGCAGTACTTC
cdr3_aa: CAWSAGLAGAYEQYF

j_call: TRBJ1-1
clone_size: -
v_call: TRBV27
cdr3_length: 15
d_call: -
cdr3_nt: TGTGCCAGCAGTAAAGGACTGGGTTTGAACACTGAAGCTTTCTTT
cdr3_aa: CASSKGLGLNTEAFF

j_call: TRBJ2-1
clone_size: -
v_call: TRBV19
cdr3_length: 14
d_call: -
cdr3_nt: TGTGCCAGTAGTACGGGACTGGTCTACAATGAGCAGTTCTTC
cdr3_aa: CASSTGLVYNEQFF

j_call: TRBJ2-1
clone_size: -
v_call: TRBV9
cdr3_length: 20
d_call: TRBD2
cdr3_nt: TGTGCCAGCAGCGATCCCTGGGGGGTTCTAGCGGGAGGGCCGCGTGGTGAGCAGTTCTTC
cdr3_aa: CASSDPWGVLAGGPRGEQFF

j_call: TRBJ2-3
clone_size: -
v_call: TRBV15
cdr3_length: 14
d_call: -
cdr3_nt: TGTGCCACCACCCGGGGAGGATTGGCAGATACGCAGTATTTT
cdr3_aa: CATTRGGLADTQYF

j_call: TRBJ2-5
clone_size: -
v_call: TRBV7-9
cdr3_length: 15
d_call: -
cdr3_nt: TGTGCCAGCAGCTTAGGGGCACAGGGCGGGGAGACCCAGTACTTC
cdr3_aa: CASSLGAQGGETQYF

j_call: TRBJ2-5
clone_size: -
v_call: TRBV7-7
cdr3_length: 14
d_call: TRBD1
cdr3_nt: TGTGCTAGCAGCCGGGGACAGAGGCAAGAGACCCAGTACTTC
cdr3_aa: CASSRGQRQETQYF

j_call: TRBJ1-1
clone_size: few
v_call: TRBV10-1
cdr3_length: 15
d_call: -
cdr3_nt: TGCGCCAGCAGTCGCCACCGTCCTAGAACACCTATAGCTTTCTTT
cdr3_aa: CASSRHRPRTPIAFF

j_call: TRBJ2-2
clone_size: -
v_call: TRBV19
cdr3_length: 15
d_call: -
cdr3_nt: TGTGCCAGTAGTCCTACGGGGGTTCGCACCGGGGAGCTGTTTTTT
cdr3_aa: CASSPTGVRTGELFF

j_call: TRBJ2-5
clone_size: -
v_call: TRBV11-3
cdr3_length: 12
d_call: TRBD2
cdr3_nt: TGTGCCAGCACCGGACTAGGAGAGACCCAGTACTTC
cdr3_aa: CASTGLGETQYF

j_call: TRBJ1-3
clone_size: -
v_call: TRBV7-6
cdr3_length: 15
d_call: -
cdr3_nt: TGTGCCAGCAGCCTTACGTATAGCTCTGGAAACACCATATATTTT
cdr3_aa: CASSLTYSSGNTIYF

j_call: TRBJ1-1
clone_size: -
v_call: TRBV29-1
cdr3_length: 13
d_call: -
cdr3_nt: TGCAGCGTGAAGAACAGACCCAACACTGAAGCTTTCTTT
cdr3_aa: CSVKNRPNTEAFF

j_call: TRBJ1-1
clone_size: few
v_call: TRBV11-2
cdr3_length: 14
d_call: TRBD1
cdr3_nt: TGTGCCAGCAGCTCCGGACAGGGGAACACTGAAGCTTTCTTT
cdr3_aa: CASSSGQGNTEAFF

j_call: TRBJ1-2
clone_size: once
v_call: TRBV4-3
cdr3_length: 15
d_call: -
cdr3_nt: TGCGCCAGCAGCCAGAATTCGCGGGGTCCCTATGGCTACACCTTC
cdr3_aa: CASSQNSRGPYGYTF

j_call: TRBJ2-2
clone_size: -
v_call: TRBV27
cdr3_length: 16
d_call: TRBD2
cdr3_nt: TGTGCCAGCAGTCCCTACGGCGGGAGGATAACCGGGGAGCTGTTTTTT
cdr3_aa: CASSPYGGRITGELFF

j_call: TRBJ1-1
clone_size: -
v_call: TRBV28
cdr3_length: 14
d_call: TRBD1
cdr3_nt: TGTGCCAGCAGTTTTCCGGGACAGACTTACCCCCGGCTATTT
cdr3_aa: CASSFPGQTYPRLF

j_call: TRBJ2-5
clone_size: -
v_call: TRBV5-4
cdr3_length: 14
d_call: -
cdr3_nt: TGTGCCAGCAGCACCGGACAGCTACAAGAGACCCAGTACTTC
cdr3_aa: CASSTGQLQETQYF

j_call: TRBJ1-1
clone_size: -
v_call: TRBV6-8
cdr3_length: 16
d_call: TRBD1
cdr3_nt: TGTGCCAGCAGTTACTCACGACAGGGACTGAACACTGAAGCTTTCTTT
cdr3_aa: CASSYSRQGLNTEAFF

j_call: TRBJ2-7
clone_size: -
v_call: TRBV15
cdr3_length: 14
d_call: -
cdr3_nt: TGTGCCACCAGCAAGTACAGGGAAGGCTGCGGGCAGTACTTC
cdr3_aa: CATSKYREGCGQYF

j_call: TRBJ2-1
clone_size: -
v_call: TRBV9
cdr3_length: 17
d_call: -
cdr3_nt: TGTGCCAGCAGCGCCTCCCAGGTGGCGGGTCCGTACAATGAGCAGTTCTTC
cdr3_aa: CASSASQVAGPYNEQFF

j_call: TRBJ1-3
clone_size: -
v_call: TRBV4-3
cdr3_length: 16
d_call: -
cdr3_nt: TGCGCCAGCAGCCAAGTGGGGGCAGTCTCTGGAAACACCATATATTTT
cdr3_aa: CASSQVGAVSGNTIYF

j_call: TRBJ1-5
clone_size: -
v_call: TRBV30
cdr3_length: 14
d_call: TRBD1
cdr3_nt: TGTGCCTGGAGCACAGGGGATAGCAATCAGCCCCAGCATTTT
cdr3_aa: CAWSTGDSNQPQHF

j_call: TRBJ1-4
clone_size: -
v_call: TRBV19
cdr3_length: 14
d_call: -
cdr3_nt: TGTGCCAGTAGCTATGACAGTGTTAATGAAAAACTGTTTTTT
cdr3_aa: CASSYDSVNEKLFF